This T cell receptor (beta chain) was recorded in a study of cytomegalovirus exposure and HLA in healthy donors. This PCR relied on a set of 60 Vbeta primers and 13 Jbeta primers. The assay was immunoSEQ multiplex PCR, and TCRdb's table has in-frame clones only and misses some. In the table there are approximately 100,000 clones, roughly 79% of which are singletons. This clone came up a few times. The V end lost 2 bases, the J end lost 5 bases, and 16 bases lay between the germline ends. CDR3 length: 15 amino acids. Germline V gene lookup returns CDR1 MNHEY and CDR2 SVGAGI. This TCR was recovered from a woman between 40 and 55 years old in good health and CMV-seronegative. Sequencing was done on a sample of PBMCs. This chain joins TRBV6-5 and TRBJ2-7; TRBD1 might be the D (5 bases). CDR3 sequence: CASSYHRPVTDEQYF. For the CDR3, the DNA is TGTGCCAGCAGTTACCACAGGCCTGTAACCGACGAGCAGTACTTC.